These T cell receptor beta chains were read from a single sample in a study of T-cell reconstitution after alpha-beta-depleted transplantation in children. TCRdb reprocessed the PCR reads via MiXCR and lists one record per CDR3 protein. This sample has about 97,000 distinct CDR3 sequences, with roughly 6% found just once. Here the sequenced sample was PBMCs, mostly from graft donor cells, taken 60 days after TCRalphabeta/CD19-depleted stem cell transplant. The receptor source for this set is a female patient between 2 and 15 years old who had a stem cell transplant for Fanconi anemia, so the T cells may come from the graft donor. Both conserved end residues are part of each CDR3. The D gene is left open where the match is weak. Some rows have no size entry. The others give once, few or many, or a class for an expanded clone.

.	TRBJ2-3	TRBV14	many	CASSQVTPASHTQYF	TGTGCCAGCAGCCAAGTGACCCCTGCCTCCCATACGCAGTATTTT
.	TRBJ2-5	TRBV20-1	few	CSAPRVQETQYF	TGCAGTGCTCCCAGGGTACAAGAGACCCAGTACTTC
.	TRBJ1-2	TRBV16	many	CASSPSGGLLNYGYTF	TGTGCCAGCAGCCCCTCGGGGGGGCTATTGAACTATGGCTACACCTTC
.	TRBJ2-1	TRBV25-1	many	CASSESPNPARVNEQFF	TGTGCCAGCAGTGAATCCCCTAACCCTGCGCGAGTGAATGAGCAGTTCTTC
.	TRBJ2-5	TRBV27	many	CASSSLLDFQETQYF	TGTGCCAGCAGTTCCCTCCTGGACTTCCAAGAGACCCAGTACTTC
.	TRBJ1-2	TRBV20-1	many	CSATAGWGGYTF	TGCAGTGCCACGGCCGGCTGGGGTGGCTACACCTTC
TRBD1	TRBJ2-2	TRBV18	many	CASSEGQPTGELFF	TGTGCCAGCTCAGAGGGACAGCCTACCGGGGAGCTGTTTTTT
.	TRBJ2-3	TRBV5-1	many	CASRFSGSTDTQYF	TGCGCCAGCAGGTTTTCCGGGAGCACAGATACGCAGTATTTT
TRBD2	TRBJ2-3	TRBV20-1	few	CSASVRGADTQYF	TGCAGTGCTAGCGTCCGGGGGGCAGATACGCAGTATTTT
.	TRBJ2-5	TRBV12-3/TRBV12-4	many	CASSFLLRETQYF	TGTGCCAGCAGTTTTCTACTTCGGGAGACCCAGTACTTC
.	TRBJ2-5	TRBV12-3/TRBV12-4	many	CASSLWASSTQETQYF	TGTGCCAGCAGTCTATGGGCGTCGTCAACGCAAGAGACCCAGTACTTC
.	TRBJ2-1	TRBV12-3/TRBV12-4	many	CASISRAGYNEQFF	TGTGCCAGCATATCAAGGGCGGGGTACAATGAGCAGTTCTTC
.	TRBJ1-2	TRBV7-2	many	CASSLEGAGNYGYTF	TGTGCCAGCAGCTTAGAGGGCGCAGGGAACTATGGCTACACCTTC
.	TRBJ1-6	TRBV12-3/TRBV12-4	many	CASSLTGTNSPLHF	TGTGCCAGCAGTTTAACAGGGACCAATTCACCCCTCCACTTT
.	TRBJ2-7	TRBV9	few	CASSVGRDPTYEQYF	TGTGCCAGCAGCGTAGGCAGGGACCCCACCTACGAGCAGTACTTC
.	TRBJ2-3	TRBV29-1	many	CSVEFVPGTDTQYF	TGCAGCGTCGAATTTGTCCCAGGCACAGATACGCAGTATTTT
.	TRBJ2-5	TRBV5-1	few	CASRHRFRETQYF	TGCGCCAGCAGGCACAGGTTCAGAGAGACCCAGTACTTC
.	TRBJ2-7	TRBV6-1	.	CASSPGPSGSTYEQYF	TGTGCCAGCAGTCCCGGCCCCAGCGGCTCTACCTACGAGCAGTACTTC
TRBD2	TRBJ2-3	TRBV3-1	many	CASDGAGAQYF	TGTGCCAGCGACGGGGCGGGAGCGCAGTATTTT
TRBD2	TRBJ2-7	TRBV29-1	many	CSVEGLAGGGYEQYF	TGCAGCGTTGAAGGACTAGCGGGAGGGGGGTACGAGCAGTACTTC
.	TRBJ2-7	TRBV2	few	CASSLPGPFYEQYF	TGTGCCAGCAGTTTACCGGGCCCATTTTACGAGCAGTACTTC
.	TRBJ1-2	TRBV28	many	CASTRGYTNYGYTF	TGTGCCAGCACGAGGGGCTACACCAACTATGGCTACACCTTC
.	TRBJ2-1	TRBV27	.	CASSPAVLVYNEQFF	TGTGCCAGCAGCCCCGCGGTCCTCGTCTACAATGAGCAGTTCTTC
.	TRBJ2-4	TRBV12-3/TRBV12-4	many	CASSFEAKNIQYF	TGTGCCAGCAGTTTCGAGGCCAAAAACATTCAGTACTTC
.	TRBJ2-6	TRBV3-1	many	CASSLVEPGANVLTF	TGTGCCAGCAGCCTCGTAGAGCCTGGGGCCAACGTCCTGACTTTC
.	TRBJ1-4	TRBV28	many	CASSLWSRSEKLFF	TGTGCCAGCAGTTTATGGTCCAGGTCCGAAAAACTGTTTTTT
.	TRBJ1-5	TRBV6-2/TRBV6-3	few	CASSSGVSNQPQHF	TGTGCCAGCAGTTCGGGGGTTAGCAATCAGCCCCAGCATTTT
TRBD2	TRBJ2-2	TRBV29-1	many	CSVEGSTSGGELFF	TGCAGCGTTGAAGGCTCCACTAGCGGCGGGGAGCTGTTTTTT
.	TRBJ2-3	TRBV5-1	many	CASREGYPDTQYF	TGCGCCTCCCGTGAGGGCTACCCAGATACGCAGTATTTT
.	TRBJ2-3	TRBV5-1	many	CASSRVSTDTQYF	TGCGCCAGCAGTAGGGTCAGCACAGATACGCAGTATTTT
TRBD2	TRBJ2-7	TRBV5-1	many	CASSPRTSGSAEQYF	TGCGCCAGCAGCCCAAGGACTAGCGGGAGTGCCGAGCAGTACTTC
TRBD2	TRBJ2-1	TRBV5-1	.	CASQPVVAGAGVYNEQFF	TGCGCCAGCCAACCCGTAGTAGCGGGAGCTGGGGTTTACAATGAGCAGTTCTTC
.	TRBJ1-4	TRBV20-1	many	CSARDFTSTNEKLFF	TGCAGTGCTAGAGATTTCACTTCAACTAATGAAAAACTGTTTTTT
.	TRBJ2-2	TRBV27	few	CARPGQNTGELFF	TGTGCCAGACCGGGACAGAACACCGGGGAGCTGTTTTTT
.	TRBJ2-5	TRBV24-1	many	CATSDSNKQETQYF	TGTGCCACCAGTGACTCGAACAAACAAGAGACCCAGTACTTC
TRBD2	TRBJ2-2	TRBV7-6	.	CASTPSGGRRGDGELFF	TGTGCCAGCACCCCTTCCGGCGGGAGAAGAGGGGACGGGGAGCTGTTTTTT
TRBD1	TRBJ2-7	TRBV5-1	many	CASSGDRGSHEQYF	TGCGCCAGCAGCGGGGACAGGGGGTCCCACGAGCAGTACTTC
.	TRBJ1-1	TRBV19	.	CASSTNPANTEAFF	TGTGCCAGTAGTACGAACCCAGCGAACACTGAAGCTTTCTTT
TRBD1	TRBJ2-1	TRBV5-1	many	CASSGGTGYNEQFF	TGCGCCAGCAGCGGGGGGACAGGGTACAATGAGCAGTTCTTC
.	TRBJ2-7	TRBV7-9	.	CASSLEGEFPTGYEQYF	TGTGCCAGCAGCTTGGAGGGGGAGTTTCCGACCGGCTACGAGCAGTACTTC
.	TRBJ2-7	TRBV5-1	many	CASSSQGPDYEQYF	TGCGCCAGCAGCTCCCAGGGTCCAGACTACGAGCAGTACTTC
TRBD2	TRBJ2-7	TRBV12-3/TRBV12-4	.	CASRPGLVPREQYF	TGTGCCAGCAGGCCGGGACTAGTCCCCCGGGAGCAGTACTTC
.	TRBJ1-2	TRBV29-1	many	CSVEVVQGDGYTF	TGCAGCGTTGAGGTAGTGCAAGGGGATGGCTACACCTTC
.	TRBJ1-6	TRBV9	many	CASSVESSYNSPLHF	TGTGCCAGCAGCGTGGAGAGCTCCTATAATTCACCCCTCCACTTT
TRBD1	TRBJ1-6	TRBV7-2	few	CASSRDRGRSPLHF	TGTGCCAGCAGCCGGGACAGGGGGCGTTCACCCCTCCACTTT
.	TRBJ2-7	TRBV6-5	many	CASRRYSGHEQYF	TGTGCCAGCAGGAGATATAGTGGCCACGAGCAGTACTTC
.	TRBJ2-2	TRBV5-4	many	CASSFTDTGELFF	TGTGCCAGCAGCTTTACAGACACCGGGGAGCTGTTTTTT
TRBD1	TRBJ2-3	TRBV25-1	many	CASRGTDGDTQYF	TGTGCCAGCCGAGGGACAGACGGAGATACGCAGTATTTT
TRBD2	TRBJ2-7	TRBV6-2/TRBV6-3	many	CASRGLAGASYEQYF	TGTGCCAGCAGAGGACTAGCGGGAGCTTCCTACGAGCAGTACTTC
TRBD2	TRBJ2-7	TRBV7-6	.	CASSSGLSPYEQYF	TGTGCCAGCAGCTCGGGACTATCTCCCTACGAGCAGTACTTC
.	TRBJ1-2	TRBV9	.	CASSAQGLGRSF	TGTGCCAGCAGCGCTCAGGGCCTCGGCCGCTCCTTC
.	TRBJ2-5	TRBV12-3/TRBV12-4	.	CASSPFLEETQYF	TGTGCCAGCAGTCCATTTTTGGAGGAGACCCAGTACTTC